This T cell receptor beta chain was observed in a study of CD8 T cells in ankylosing spondylitis (dated by TCRdb to 2017 to 2019). Regarding the complete study: T cell receptor beta repertoires were profiled in healthy donors and ankylosing spondylitis patients so that disease-linked TCR variants could be found. In total, the full study cohort was made up of some 110 healthy donors and 25 to 30 ankylosing spondylitis patients. Peripheral blood was sampled, and synovial fluid was also collected from ankylosing spondylitis patients. The full study reports these points: The disease-linked clones had a CD8+ phenotype and were found at relatively low frequencies in peripheral blood. The disease-linked clones were reported to be significantly enriched in matched synovial fluid samples from ankylosing spondylitis patients. Blood from ankylosing spondylitis patients appeared to be characterized by a TCR beta motif composed of several highly homologous amino acid variants. Some motif variants had previously been reported in the synovial fluid and blood of reactive arthritis patients, which suggests shared mechanisms of disease initiation.

Sequencing was performed on an Illumina HiSeq 2500. Quantitative 5'-RACE with molecular barcodes was the method used to prepare the TCR beta libraries. Per the original workflow: A new computational method based on a probabilistic model of VDJ rearrangement was used to identify disease-linked TCR variants. Using fastp trimming at Q25 and MiXCR clonotype assembly, TCRdb reanalyzed the public sequencing data and kept in-frame beta chains. Rows with one shared CDR3 protein collapse into an entry with the most common genes and DNA. The V and J calls were determined by TCRdb, not by the authors. For this sample the table gives fewer than 750,000 distinct CDR3 sequences, of which around 20% were detected only once. Of the sample, 15% to 20% falls within the top ten clones. Reading from cysteine to phenylalanine, the CDR3 counts 14 amino acids. Only the CDR3 DNA is retained, 42 bases long and in frame from the first base. V is pared back by 3 bases and J by 3 bases, with 11 bases lying between the germline termini. Reading the germline V gene gives CDR1 SGHRS and CDR2 YFSETQ.

Comments on this clonotype: The specificity of this receptor is unknown. The sample holds no much larger clone one base away, and base qualities are not on file.

The sequencing input was blood, either unsorted or a sorted T cell fraction (not recorded which). The chain links TRBV5-1 with TRBJ2-3, with the D gene tentatively TRBD1 or TRBD2, based on 6 matching bases in each. This TCR derives from a male donor with ankylosing spondylitis. The nucleotides are TGCGCCAGCAGCTGGGGGGCAGGAACAGATACGCAGTATTTT. Its protein reads: CASSWGAGTDTQYF. Full variable domain (CDR3 extended with the reference TRBV5-1 and TRBJ2-3 proteins): KAGVTQTPRYLIKTRGQQVTLSCSPISGHRSVSWYQQTPGQGLQFLFEYFSETQRNKGNFPGRFSGRQFSNSRSEMNVSTLELGDSALYLCASSWGAGTDTQYFGPGTRLTVL.